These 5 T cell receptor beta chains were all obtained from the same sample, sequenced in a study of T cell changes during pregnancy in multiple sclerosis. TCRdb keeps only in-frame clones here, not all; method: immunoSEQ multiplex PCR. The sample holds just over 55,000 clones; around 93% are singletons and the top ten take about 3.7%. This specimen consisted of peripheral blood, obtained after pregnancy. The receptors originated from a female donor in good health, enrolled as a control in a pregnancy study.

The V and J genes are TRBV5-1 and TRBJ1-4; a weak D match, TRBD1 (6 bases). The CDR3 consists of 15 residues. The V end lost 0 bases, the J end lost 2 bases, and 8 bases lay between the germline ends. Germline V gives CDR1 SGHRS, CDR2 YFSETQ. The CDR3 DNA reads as TGCGCCAGCAGCTTGGAAGGGGGTACTAATGAAAAACTGTTTTTT. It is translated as CASSLEGGTNEKLFF.

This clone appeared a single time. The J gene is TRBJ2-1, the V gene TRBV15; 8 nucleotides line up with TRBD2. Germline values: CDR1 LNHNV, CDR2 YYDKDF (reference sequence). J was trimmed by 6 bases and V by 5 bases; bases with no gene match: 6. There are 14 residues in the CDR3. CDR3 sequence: CATSRSSGRNEQFF. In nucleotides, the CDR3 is TGTGCCACCAGCCGTTCTAGCGGGCGCAATGAGCAGTTCTTC.

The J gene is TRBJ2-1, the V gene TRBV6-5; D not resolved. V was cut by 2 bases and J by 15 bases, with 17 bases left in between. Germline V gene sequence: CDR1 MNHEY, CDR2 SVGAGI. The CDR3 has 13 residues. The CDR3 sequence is CASSYDSSRSVFF. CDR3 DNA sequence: TGTGCCAGCAGTTACGACTCCTCCAGAAGCGTGTTCTTC.

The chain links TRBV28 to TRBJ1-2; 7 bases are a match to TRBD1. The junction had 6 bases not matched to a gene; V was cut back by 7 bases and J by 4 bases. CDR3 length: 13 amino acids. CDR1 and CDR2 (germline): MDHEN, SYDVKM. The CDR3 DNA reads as TGTGCCAGCACTCCGGACAGGACCTATGGCTACACCTTC. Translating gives CASTPDRTYGYTF.

The CDR3 DNA reads as TGTGCCAGCAGCTTCGGTAGCTATGGCTACACCTTC. The encoded protein is CASSFGSYGYTF. J is TRBJ1-2 and V is TRBV7-2; no clear D gene. CDR1 SGHTA and CDR2 FQGNSA come from the germline V gene. Trimming took 3 bases from V and 4 from J, leaving 6 bases between them. The CDR3 spans 12 residues.